The source of this TCR beta chain is a study of blood T cell repertoires in COVID-19. At the level of the study: Sample material is recorded as cDNA or gDNA derived from T cells, B-cell-depleted T cells, or PBMCs.

CDR3 length: 15 amino acids. Germline values: CDR1 MRHNA, CDR2 SNTAGT. V shed 7 bases and J 3 bases; nucleotides not matched to a gene: 8. Profiled with immunoSEQ multiplex PCR; TCRdb holds only in-frame clones, not every one. The sample yields hundreds of thousands of clones, 75% to 85% seen once. The sequenced material came from PBMCs or T cells enriched from blood (not recorded which). This TCR came from a woman between 50 and 59 years old with acute COVID-19. The chain couples TRBV6-4 to TRBJ1-4; 7 nucleotides match TRBD1. This chain's CDR3 is CASIPVRGPNEKLFF. The DNA for the CDR3 is TGTGCCAGCATCCCTGTAAGGGGGCCTAATGAAAAACTGTTTTTT.